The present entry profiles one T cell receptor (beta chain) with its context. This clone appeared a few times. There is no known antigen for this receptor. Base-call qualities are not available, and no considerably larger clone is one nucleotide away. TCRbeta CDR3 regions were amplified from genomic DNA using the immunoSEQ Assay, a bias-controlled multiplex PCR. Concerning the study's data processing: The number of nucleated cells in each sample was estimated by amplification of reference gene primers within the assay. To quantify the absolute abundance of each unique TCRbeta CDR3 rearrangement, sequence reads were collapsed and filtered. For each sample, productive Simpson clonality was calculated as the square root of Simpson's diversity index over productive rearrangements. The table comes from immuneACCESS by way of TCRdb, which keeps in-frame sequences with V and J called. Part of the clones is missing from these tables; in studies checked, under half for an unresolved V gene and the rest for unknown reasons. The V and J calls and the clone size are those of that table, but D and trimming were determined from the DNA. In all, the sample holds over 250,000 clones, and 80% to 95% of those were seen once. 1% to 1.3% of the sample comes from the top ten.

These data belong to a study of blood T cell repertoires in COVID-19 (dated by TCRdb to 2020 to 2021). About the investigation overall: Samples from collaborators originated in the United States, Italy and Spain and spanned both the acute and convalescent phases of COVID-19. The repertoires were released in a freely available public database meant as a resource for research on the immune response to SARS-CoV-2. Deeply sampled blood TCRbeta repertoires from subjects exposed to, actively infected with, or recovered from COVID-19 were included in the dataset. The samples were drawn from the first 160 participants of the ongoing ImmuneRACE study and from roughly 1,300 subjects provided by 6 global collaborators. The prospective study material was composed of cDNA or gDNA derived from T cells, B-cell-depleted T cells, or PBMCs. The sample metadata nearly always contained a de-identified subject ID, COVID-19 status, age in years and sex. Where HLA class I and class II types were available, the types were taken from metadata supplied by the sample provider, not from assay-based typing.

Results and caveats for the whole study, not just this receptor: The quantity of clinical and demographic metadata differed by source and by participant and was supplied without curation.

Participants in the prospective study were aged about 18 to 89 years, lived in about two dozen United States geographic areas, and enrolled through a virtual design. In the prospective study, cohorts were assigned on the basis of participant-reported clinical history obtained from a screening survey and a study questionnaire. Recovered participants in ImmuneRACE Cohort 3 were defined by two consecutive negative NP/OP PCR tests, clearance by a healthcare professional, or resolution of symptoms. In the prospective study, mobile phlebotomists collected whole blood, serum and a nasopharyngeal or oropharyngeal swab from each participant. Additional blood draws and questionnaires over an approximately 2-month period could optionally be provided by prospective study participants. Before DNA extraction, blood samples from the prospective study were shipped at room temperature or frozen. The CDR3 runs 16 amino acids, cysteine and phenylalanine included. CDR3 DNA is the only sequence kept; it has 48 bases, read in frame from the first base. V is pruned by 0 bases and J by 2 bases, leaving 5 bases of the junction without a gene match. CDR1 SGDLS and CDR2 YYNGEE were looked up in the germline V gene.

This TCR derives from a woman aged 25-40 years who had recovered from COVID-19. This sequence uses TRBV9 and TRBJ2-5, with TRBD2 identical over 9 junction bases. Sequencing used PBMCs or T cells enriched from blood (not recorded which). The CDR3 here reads CASSVVGSGSQETQYF. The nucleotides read TGTGCCAGCAGCGTAGTTGGTAGCGGGAGTCAAGAGACCCAGTACTTC.